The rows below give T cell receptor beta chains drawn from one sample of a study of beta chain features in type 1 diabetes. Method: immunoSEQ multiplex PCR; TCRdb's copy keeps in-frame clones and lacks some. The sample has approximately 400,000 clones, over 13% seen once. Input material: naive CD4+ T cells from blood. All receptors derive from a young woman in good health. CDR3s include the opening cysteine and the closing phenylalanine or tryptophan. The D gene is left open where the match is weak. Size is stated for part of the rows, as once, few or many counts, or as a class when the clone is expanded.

TGTGCCAGCAGCTTAGGAACCCCGGCAGGGCACGGCTACACCTTC,CASSLGTPAGHGYTF,TRBV7-9,.,TRBJ1-2,.
TGCAGCGCCCGGCCGCGCAGGGAGGGTACAGATACGCAGTATTTT,CSARPRREGTDTQYF,TRBV29-1,TRBD2,TRBJ2-3,.
TGTGCCAGCAGCTTACGACAGGGAAGAGAAAAACTGTTTTTT,CASSLRQGREKLFF,TRBV7-2,TRBD1,TRBJ1-4,few
TGTGCCAGCTCACCACAGTGGGAGGCGGAGACCCAGTACTTC,CASSPQWEAETQYF,TRBV18,.,TRBJ2-5,few
TGCAGCGTCTTTACTAGCGGGAGGGCCAATGAGCAGTTCTTC,CSVFTSGRANEQFF,TRBV29-1,TRBD2,TRBJ2-1,few
TGTGCCAGCAGCCCCCGGGCAGGGTCCTCTGGGGCCAACGTCCTGACTTTC,CASSPRAGSSGANVLTF,TRBV11-2,.,TRBJ2-6,few
TGTGCCAGCAGCCCGATAGTTGGGACAGGGGTTGGCTACACCTTC,CASSPIVGTGVGYTF,TRBV7-8,TRBD1,TRBJ1-2,.
TGTGCCAGCAGGGCCCCGGGGGATGGCTACACCTTC,CASRAPGDGYTF,TRBV28,.,TRBJ1-2,.
TGTGCCAGCAGCTCTCGACAGGGGGCTAGCTCTGGGGCCAACGTCCTGACTTTC,CASSSRQGASSGANVLTF,TRBV7-9,TRBD1,TRBJ2-6,few
TGTGCCAGCAGCCTCCACCCGGGACTAGCGGGAGCGGATCAGTTCTTC,CASSLHPGLAGADQFF,TRBV7-2,TRBD2,TRBJ2-1,few
TGTGCCAGCAGCTCGTTCCCGGACAGGGACCAAGAGACCCAGTACTTC,CASSSFPDRDQETQYF,TRBV7-9,TRBD1,TRBJ2-5,.
TGTGCCAGTAGGACTAGCGCGAGCTCCTACAATGAGCAGTTCTTC,CASRTSASSYNEQFF,TRBV19,TRBD2,TRBJ2-1,.
TGCGCCAGCAGCAGAGGACAGGGATCCTACGAGCAGTACTTC,CASSRGQGSYEQYF,TRBV5-1,TRBD1,TRBJ2-7,few
TGTGCCAGCGGTTTCGGGGTCGGTGAGCAGTTCTTC,CASGFGVGEQFF,TRBV28,.,TRBJ2-1,few
TGTGCCAGCAGTCGCACAGGGGGCACAGGCTACACCTTC,CASSRTGGTGYTF,TRBV6-6,TRBD1,TRBJ1-2,.